What follows are 25 T cell receptor beta chains derived from one specimen sequenced in a study of early T cells in non-severe SARS-CoV-2 infection. TCRdb ran MiXCR on the 5' RACE reads and lists one entry per CDR3 protein. The table has roughly 62,000 distinct CDR3 sequences, 7.7% seen once. The sequenced sample consisted of whole blood. The origin of the receptors is an adult who was a healthcare worker with PCR-confirmed SARS-CoV-2 infection or an uninfected control (not recorded which).

This clonotype was seen ten or more times. V is TRBV7-3 and J is TRBJ1-1; possibly TRBD1 for D (6 bases). The CDR3 has 13 residues. V lost 5 bases and J 2 bases, leaving 9 bases between the germline ends. CDR1 SGHTA and CDR2 FQGTGA come from the germline V gene. In DNA form, the CDR3 reads TGTGCCAGCAGCCCGGGACACAACACTGAAGCTTTCTTT. This gives the protein CASSPGHNTEAFF.

This clonotype has more than one count but fewer than ten. J is TRBJ2-7 and V is TRBV20-1; D tentatively fits TRBD1 or TRBD2 (5 bases each). CDR3 length: 15 residues. Germline-derived CDR1 and CDR2 are DFQATT and SNEGSKA (reference sequence). Deletions cut 0 bases from V and 7 bases from J, with 19 bases between. The CDR3 region has the DNA TGCAGTGCTAGAGATGGAGGCAGGGCTGCTGGAGAGCAGTACTTC. It codes for CSARDGGRAAGEQYF.

V and J are TRBV7-2 and TRBJ2-1, with D maybe TRBD2 (6 bases). CDR3 size: 18 residues. CDR1 SGHTA and CDR2 FQGNSA come from the germline V gene. V was pared by 4 bases and J by 1 base, with 20 bases between. The CDR3 coding sequence is TGTGCCAGCAGCTCCGAAACGTTTGGGAGGAGGTCCTACAATGAGCAGTTCTTC. Its translation: CASSSETFGRRSYNEQFF.

The genes are TRBV29-1 and TRBJ2-7, with D possibly matching TRBD1 (6 bases). The V gene's germline CDR1 is SQVTM and CDR2 ANQGSEA. CDR3 size: 12 residues. Trimming pared 4 bases from V and 4 bases from J, leaving 11 bases between. CDR3 sequence reads: CSVAAGEYEQYF. The CDR3 nucleotides read TGCAGCGTTGCGGCAGGGGAGTACGAGCAGTACTTC.

This clonotype appeared a few times. The J gene is TRBJ2-7, the V gene TRBV25-1; 10 bases align to TRBD2. Trimming cost V 7 bases and J 6 bases; bases outside gene matches: 6. The CDR3 contains 13 residues. Germline V gene data show CDR1 as MGHDK and CDR2 as SYGVNS. CDR3: CASTASGSTEQYF. CDR3 DNA sequence: TGTGCCAGCACAGCTAGCGGGAGTACCGAGCAGTACTTC.

The chain combines TRBV20-1 with TRBJ2-7; 8 nucleotides line up with TRBD1. The CDR3 extends over 14 amino acids. V dropped 6 bases and J dropped 0; count of bases not matched to a gene: 7. Germline V gene data show CDR1 as DFQATT and CDR2 as SNEGSKA (reference sequence). DNA for the CDR3: TGCAGTGCAACGCACAGGGGGTTCTCCTACGAGCAGTACTTC. Translation: CSATHRGFSYEQYF.

The CDR3 protein is CAWSIRDFREQYF. Here the CDR3 DNA reads TGTGCCTGGAGTATACGGGACTTTCGCGAGCAGTACTTC. V usage is TRBV30 and J usage is TRBJ2-7, with D possibly being TRBD2 (6 bases). The CDR3 is 13 amino acids. Germline V lookup: CDR1 GTSNPN, CDR2 SVGIG (reference sequence). Deletions cut 2 bases from V and 6 bases from J, with 14 bases between.

This clonotype came up many times. The chain couples TRBV6-2 or TRBV6-3 to TRBJ1-1; tentative D call: TRBD1 (6 bases). Trimming cost V 2 bases and J 10 bases, with 8 bases left between them. Germline assignment: CDR1 MNHEY and CDR2 SVGEGT. CDR3 length: 11 residues. This chain's CDR3 is CASSYGGLAFF. As DNA, the CDR3 is TGTGCCAGCAGTTACGGGGGGCTAGCTTTCTTT.

The chain links TRBV7-2 to TRBJ2-4; 7 nucleotides line up with TRBD2. V dropped 6 bases and J dropped 2; count of bases not matched to a gene: 4. Germline V lookup: CDR1 SGHTA, CDR2 FQGNSA. The CDR3 consists of 14 residues. The CDR3 DNA reads TGTGCCAGCAGTACGGGAGGAACCAAAAACATTCAGTACTTC. Amino acids: CASSTGGTKNIQYF.

This clonotype occurred a few times. This rearrangement joins TRBV6-1 to TRBJ2-3; weak D call: TRBD2 (6 bases). The CDR3 is made up of 16 amino acids. Germline V gene sequence: CDR1 MNHNS, CDR2 SASEGT. The V end lost 3 bases, the J end lost 0 bases, and 13 bases lay between the germline ends. In DNA, the CDR3 is TGTGCCAGCAGTGAGAAAGGAGGGCCTAGCACAGATACGCAGTATTTT. This codes for CASSEKGGPSTDTQYF.

Comments on this clonotype: It is unclear where the CDR3 begins or ends on the DNA, so no DNA is shown, and the CDR3 is as TCRdb lists it. CDR3 residues: CATSILAQGAKGYTF. The V call is TRBV15, the J call TRBJ1-2; TRBD1, the table's D call, lacks a check against the DNA. In germline, CDR1 is LNHNV, CDR2 YYDKDF (reference sequence). The CDR3 length equals 15 residues, ends included.

At least ten counts were recorded for this clonotype. This chain's CDR3 is CASSLTGGQPQHF. The CDR3 region has the DNA TGTGCCAGCAGCTTGACAGGGGGGCAACCCCAGCATTTT. This chain uses TRBV2 with TRBJ1-5, with 9 bases identical to TRBD1. Germline V gene lookup returns CDR1 SNHLY and CDR2 FYNNEI. The length of the CDR3 is 13 residues. With 6 bases clipped from V and 10 bases from J, the junction kept 7 bases outside the gene matches.

The table lists this clonotype with many counts. This rearrangement joins TRBV10-3 to TRBJ1-2; the match to TRBD1 covers 7 bases. The CDR3 is made up of 13 amino acids. V shed 5 bases and J 4 bases; nucleotides not matched to a gene: 4. Per the germline V gene, CDR1 is ENHRY and CDR2 is SYGVKD. This CDR3 is CAISQGDPYGYTF. CDR3 nucleotides: TGTGCCATCAGTCAGGGGGATCCCTATGGCTACACCTTC.

This clonotype occurred many times. The chain couples TRBV11-2 to TRBJ1-2, with TRBD1 as a possible D gene (5 bases). Germline V gives CDR1 SGHAT, CDR2 FQNNGV. V gave up 7 bases and J gave up 0 bases, with 15 bases separating them. The CDR3 totals 15 residues. The CDR3, as DNA: TGTGCCAGCATCGCCGGGACGGGCGCTAACTATGGCTACACCTTC. Amino acid sequence: CASIAGTGANYGYTF.

This clonotype was picked up a small number of times. The gene calls are TRBV28 and TRBJ1-1; D not certain. CDR1 is MDHEN, CDR2 SYDVKM, per germline. V was trimmed by 6 bases and J by 1 base, leaving 15 bases between them. This CDR3 spans 15 amino acids. CDR3 sequence reads: CASSRRSVANTEAFF. CDR3 bases: TGTGCCAGCAGCCGAAGGTCGGTAGCGAACACTGAAGCTTTCTTT.

This clonotype was observed a few times. The chain combines TRBV7-8 with TRBJ2-6; D is uncertain. Looked up from germline, CDR1 is SGHVS and CDR2 is FQNEAQ. V lost 5 bases and J 0 bases, leaving 8 bases between the germline ends. The CDR3 loop spans 15 amino acids. The CDR3 region has the DNA TGTGCCAGCAGCATTCACAACTCTGGGGCCAACGTCCTGACTTTC. Translation: CASSIHNSGANVLTF.

This clonotype was picked up many times. The rearrangement links TRBV3-1 to TRBJ2-4, with 11 bases identical to TRBD1. The CDR3 has 13 amino acids. Germline assignment: CDR1 LGHDT and CDR2 YNNKEL (reference sequence). J gave up 8 bases and V 8 bases, and 5 bases lay outside the gene matches. The CDR3 reads CASGTGGTDIQYF. The DNA of the CDR3 is TGTGCCAGCGGGACAGGGGGTACGGACATTCAGTACTTC.

This chain uses TRBV11-1 with TRBJ2-1; 9 nucleotides agree with TRBD2. In germline, CDR1 is SGHAT, CDR2 FQDESV (reference sequence). V lost 1 base and J lost 9; bases outside the gene matches: 7. The CDR3 sequence is 15 residues long. DNA of the CDR3: TGTGCCAGCAGCTTAGTGGCGGGAGGGTATAGTGAGCAGTTCTTC. It yields the protein CASSLVAGGYSEQFF.

The chain links TRBV11-1 to TRBJ2-7, with D perhaps matching TRBD1 (7 bases). Germline assignment: CDR1 SGHAT and CDR2 FQDESV (reference sequence). Trimming removed 2 bases at V and 5 bases at J, with 13 bases between. This CDR3 region has 14 residues. For the CDR3, the DNA is TGTGCCAGCAGCTTAATGGAGGGGGCGGACGAGCAGTACTTC. Translated: CASSLMEGADEQYF.

This clonotype was detected ten times or more. The chain is built from TRBV7-8 and TRBJ2-5; tentatively, D is TRBD1 (6 bases). The germline CDR1 and CDR2 sequences are SGHVS and FQNEAQ. The length of the CDR3 is 16 residues. The V end was cut by 0 bases, the J end by 2 bases, with 13 bases between. The CDR3 spells CASSLAEGHNQETQYF. The CDR3, as DNA: TGTGCCAGCAGCTTAGCCGAGGGACACAATCAAGAGACCCAGTACTTC.

This clonotype was counted at least ten times. The junction does not match germline at one end; this may be a read error. The chain joins TRBV24-1 to TRBJ2-2; no clear D. Germline V gives CDR1 KGHDR, CDR2 SFDVKD. The CDR3 contains 13 residues. The CDR3 DNA reads as TGTGCCACCAGTTTGTCGAATACCGGGGAGCTGTTTTTT. Translated, it gives CATSLSNTGELFF.

The genes are TRBV20-1 and TRBJ2-1; 14 bases match TRBD2. With 4 bases clipped from V and 1 base from J, the junction kept 3 bases outside the gene matches. Germline V gives CDR1 DFQATT, CDR2 SNEGSKA (reference sequence). The CDR3 sequence is 16 residues long. CDR3 protein: CSAKGLAGVSYNEQFF. The CDR3 nucleotides read TGCAGTGCTAAGGGACTAGCGGGAGTATCCTACAATGAGCAGTTCTTC.

The chain joins TRBV28 to TRBJ2-7; perhaps D is TRBD1 or TRBD2 (5 bases each). V lost 0 bases to trimming and J lost 2 bases, with 11 bases between them. This CDR3 has 15 amino acids. Germline V gene data show CDR1 as MDHEN and CDR2 as SYDVKM. The CDR3 DNA is TGTGCCAGCAGTTTATGGATGGGACGGGCCTACGAGCAGTACTTC. Translation: CASSLWMGRAYEQYF.

Many counts were recorded for this clonotype. The V call is TRBV7-9, the J call TRBJ2-7; TRBD1 might be the D (6 bases). Trimming removed 4 bases from V and 5 bases from J, with 15 bases in between. This CDR3 comprises 14 residues. In germline, CDR1 is SEHNR, CDR2 FQNEAQ (reference sequence). CDR3 coding DNA: TGTGCCAGCAGCTGGGTTCAGGGGAGCGACGAGCAGTACTTC. This translates into CASSWVQGSDEQYF.

In its sample, this clonotype was seen a few times. The chain couples TRBV20-1 to TRBJ1-4; 10 bases fit TRBD1. The CDR3 runs to 13 residues. The germline V gene encodes CDR1 DFQATT and CDR2 SNEGSKA (reference sequence). This chain's CDR3 is CRAGQGNNEKLFF. CDR3 nucleotide sequence: TGCAGGGCGGGACAGGGGAATAATGAAAAACTGTTTTTT.